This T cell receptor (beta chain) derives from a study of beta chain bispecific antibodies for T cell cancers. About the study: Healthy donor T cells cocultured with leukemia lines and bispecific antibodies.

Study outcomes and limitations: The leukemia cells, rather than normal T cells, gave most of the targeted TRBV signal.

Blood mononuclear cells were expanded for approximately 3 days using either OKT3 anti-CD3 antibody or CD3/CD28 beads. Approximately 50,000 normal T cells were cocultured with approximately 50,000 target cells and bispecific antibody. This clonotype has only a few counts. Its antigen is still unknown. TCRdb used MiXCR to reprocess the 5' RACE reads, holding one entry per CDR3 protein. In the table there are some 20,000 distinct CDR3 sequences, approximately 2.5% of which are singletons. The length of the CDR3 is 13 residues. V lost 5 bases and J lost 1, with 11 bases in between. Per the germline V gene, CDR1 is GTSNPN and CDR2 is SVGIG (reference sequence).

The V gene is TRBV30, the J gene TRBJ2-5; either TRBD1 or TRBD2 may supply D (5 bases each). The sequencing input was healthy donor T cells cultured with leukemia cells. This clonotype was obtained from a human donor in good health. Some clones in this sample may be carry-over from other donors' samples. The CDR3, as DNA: TGTGCCTGGTGGGGCGAGGGCCAAGAGACCCAGTACTTC. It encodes CAWWGEGQETQYF.